What follows is one T cell receptor beta chain and its context. This clonotype showed up just a few times. Its antigen is not yet known. Per-base qualities were not stored, and no clone one base away is much larger. This sample is part of a study of T cell repertoires in cytomegalovirus infection (dated by TCRdb to the late 2010s). Regarding the complete study: The HLA type of each donor mattered for the analysis, because public TCR beta signatures pointed to carriage of CMV infection along with the matching HLA type.

The sequencing machine was an Illumina HiSeq 1500. TCRdb reprocessing: public reads trimmed at Q25 with fastp, clones called with MiXCR, in-frame beta chains kept. For every CDR3 protein sequence, its rows merge into one entry that carries the most common genes and DNA. Here the sample has about 190,000 distinct CDR3 sequences; 28% occur a single time. The ten most abundant clones make up 30% to 35% of the sample. The germline V gene (reference sequence) provides CDR1 DFQATT and CDR2 SNEGSKA. Counted from cysteine to phenylalanine, this CDR3 has 13 amino acids. Just the 39-base CDR3 DNA is kept, in frame starting at base 1. V is cut by 5 bases and J by 1 base, and the space between the germline ends is 11 bases. On the study overall, not on this receptor specifically: The ex vivo response was dominated by HLA-C-restricted CMV-specific TCR beta clonotypes, which also provided the single most frequent clonotype in two of eight donors. In both this cohort and an independent roughly 330-donor cohort, the cumulative frequency of public TCR beta family members distinguished carriers of CMV infection plus the relevant HLA type.

The sequencing input was PBMCs. The source is a human donor in good health (CMV status not recorded). Some clones in this sample may be carry-over from other donors' samples. In this chain, TRBV20-1 is recombined with TRBJ1-1; the D gene cannot be resolved reliably. The nucleotides are TGCAGTGCTGAGAAAGGGAAGAACACTGAAGCTTTCTTT. The encoded protein is CSAEKGKNTEAFF.